This T cell receptor beta chain was identified in a study of T cell repertoires in cytomegalovirus infection. Across the whole study: Carrying CMV and the relevant HLA type showed in public TCR beta signatures.

Notes on the study in general: Across the ex vivo response, the dominant clonotypes were HLA-C-restricted CMV-specific TCR beta clonotypes.

TCRdb reprocessed the reads with MiXCR, giving one entry per CDR3 protein. The sample consists of 300,000 to 400,000 distinct CDR3 sequences, roughly 29% of them appearing once. Regarding this clonotype: Antigen unknown.

The starting material was cultured PBMCs, obtained from culture after CMV antigen stimulation. The receptor's source is a human donor in good health (CMV status not recorded). Some clones in this sample may be carry-over from other donors' samples.

As DNA, the CDR3 is TGTGCCAGCAGACCGCCCCTGGACGGACTCTACAATGAGCAGTTCTTC. It translates to CASRPPLDGLYNEQFF. The chain recombines TRBV28 with TRBJ2-1; D perhaps matches TRBD2 (5 bases). CDR1 and CDR2 (germline): MDHEN, SYDVKM. The CDR3 is 16 amino acids. V lost 6 bases and J 3 bases, leaving 18 bases between the germline ends.